The clone carrying this T cell receptor beta chain has just a few counts. CDR3 size: 12 residues. Trimming shortened V by 5 bases and J by 4 bases, and 6 bases separated the two germline ends. CDR1 is MNHEY, CDR2 SVGAGI, per germline. This entry comes from a study of blood T cell repertoires in COVID-19. The overall study: The origin of the acute and convalescent COVID-19 samples was the United States, Italy and Spain. T cells, B-cell-depleted T cells, or PBMCs supplied cDNA or gDNA.

Per the authors' pipeline: Reference gene primer amplification in the assay estimated nucleated cell counts. Using immunoSEQ multiplex PCR, the repertoire was profiled, and TCRdb retains in-frame clones only, with some absent. The DNA gave D and trimming, while V, J and clone size come from that table. The table has around 89,000 clones, 60% to 80% seen once; the top ten hold approximately 14%. J is TRBJ1-5 and V is TRBV6-5, with no clear D. Sequences were obtained from peripheral blood. The sequence was obtained from an elderly woman with acute or convalescent COVID-19. CDR3 sequence: CASSTGNQPQHF. The CDR3, as DNA: TGTGCCAGCAGTACCGGGAATCAGCCCCAGCATTTT.